Here is one T cell receptor beta chain with its context. Its matching antigen is unknown. These data are taken from a study of cytomegalovirus exposure and HLA in healthy donors. Overall study: Earlier, 180 million or so T cells were analyzed, and fewer than 120 million unique TCR beta sequences were found among them. Early released data comprised 80 million or so unique TCRs from HLA-typed donors.

Broader study findings: Being indistinguishable, some V segments were excluded, TRBV6-2 and TRBV6-3 among them. Later analysis identified around 15,000 TCR beta sequences associated with HLA alleles, using a false discovery rate threshold of 0.05.

The germline V gene has CDR1 SGHTA and CDR2 FQGNSA. The length of the CDR3 is 13 residues. V was cut by 4 bases and J by 4 bases, with 8 bases left in between. The PCR was carried out with 60 Vbeta primers and 13 Jbeta primers. The data were produced by immunoSEQ multiplex PCR, yet TCRdb's version contains in-frame clones alone and is incomplete. Here the sample spans about 160,000 clones, about 80% being singletons. V usage is TRBV7-2 and J usage is TRBJ1-5, with a tentative D call TRBD1 (6 bases). This clonotype was sampled from a man between 18 and 35 years old in good health and CMV-seropositive. Sample: PBMCs. CDR3 protein: CASSYRGNQPQHF. The CDR3 DNA reads as TGTGCCAGCAGCTATAGGGGGAATCAGCCCCAGCATTTT.